Shown below are 8 T cell receptor beta chains from a single sample sequenced in a study of blood T cells in healthy people across ages. Next came a second PCR, run for about 7 to 12 cycles, which used a sample-barcoded 5' primer along with a J-beta primer mix. TCRdb re-derived calls from the 5' RACE reads in MiXCR, one entry per CDR3 protein. The data contain 1.5 million to 2 million distinct CDR3 sequences, around 50% of them seen just once; the ten biggest clones take up approximately 2.1%. The specimen was blood. These receptors were taken from a woman aged 40 to 49 in good health.

About this clonotype itself: The junction departs from the called germline gene at one end, perhaps through a read error. This rearrangement joins TRBV20-1 to TRBJ2-3, with 7 bases fitting TRBD2. This CDR3 spans 15 amino acids. Germline V gene sequence: CDR1 DFQATT, CDR2 SNEGSKA (reference sequence). As DNA, the CDR3 is TGCTGTGCTAGTGCGGCTAGCGGTAAAAGAGATACGCAGTATTTT. Translating it yields CCASAASGKRDTQYF.

This clonotype is a singleton in its sample. The chain recombines TRBV6-1 with TRBJ2-3; TRBD1 is a possible D gene (5 bases). This CDR3 is built from 16 residues. Germline V lookup: CDR1 MNHNS, CDR2 SASEGT. Trimming stripped 4 bases from V and 4 bases from J, with 18 bases between. The CDR3 DNA sequence: TGTGCCAGCAGTGTCCGACAGCGAGAGACGGCAGATACGCAGTATTTT. Residues: CASSVRQRETADTQYF.

The rearrangement links TRBV6-6 to TRBJ1-4, with D unresolved. V was shortened by 5 bases and J by 6 bases, with 4 bases between the two germline ends. Germline V CDR1 and CDR2: MNHNY, SVGAGI (reference sequence). The CDR3 is made up of 11 amino acids. The CDR3 nucleotides are TGTGCCAGCAGTCATGATGAAAAACTGTTTTTT. Translation gives CASSHDEKLFF.

The chain joins TRBV4-2 to TRBJ2-5; D is tentatively TRBD1 or TRBD2 (5 bases each). The germline CDR1 and CDR2 sequences are LGHNA and YNFKEQ. V lost 1 base and J lost 12, with 24 bases in between. The CDR3 has 16 amino acids. CDR3 sequence reads: CASSQVRGLDQPSKYF. The CDR3 nucleotides read TGTGCCAGCAGCCAAGTAAGGGGTTTAGACCAACCTAGCAAGTACTTC.

The chain combines TRBV6-5 with TRBJ1-2; D uncertain. The CDR3 has 15 residues. Trimming pared 5 bases from V and 4 bases from J, leaving 17 bases between. Germline lookup yields CDR1 MNHEY and CDR2 SVGAGI. CDR3 nucleotide sequence: TGTGCCAGCAGTCCGGGCCGTTTCCCCCTCTATGGCTACACCTTC. Amino acids: CASSPGRFPLYGYTF.

The chain links TRBV5-1 to TRBJ1-4; D is unresolved. The CDR3 has 17 amino acids. V was pared by 3 bases and J by 3 bases, with 18 bases between. CDR1 and CDR2 (germline): SGHRS, YFSETQ. The DNA of the CDR3 is TGCGCCAGCAGCTCTCGACCGCCTGGGTATTCTAATGAAAAACTGTTTTTT. Translation: CASSSRPPGYSNEKLFF.

This clonotype was observed a handful of times. The chain couples TRBV27 to TRBJ1-4, with D possibly TRBD1 on 6 matching bases. This CDR3 region has 14 residues. Per germline, CDR1 MNHEY and CDR2 SMNVEV (reference sequence). Trimming shortened V by 6 bases and J by 4 bases, and 12 bases separated the two germline ends. The CDR3 spells CASSSTGYNEKLFF. CDR3 coding DNA: TGTGCCAGCAGCTCGACAGGTTATAATGAAAAACTGTTTTTT.

Notes on this clonotype: A read error may explain this, as a much larger clone is one base away. The V and J genes are TRBV20-1 and TRBJ2-7; maybe TRBD2 (6 bases). The J call may be incorrect, as the DNA end agrees better with TRBJ2-5. The CDR3 covers 15 residues. CDR1 and CDR2 (germline): DFQATT, SNEGSKA (reference sequence). CDR3: CSASRPSARWETQYF. For the CDR3, the DNA is TGCAGTGCTAGTCGGCCTAGCGCTAGGTGGGAGACCCAGTACTTC.